One sample yielded the 5 T cell receptor beta chains listed below, sequenced in a study of blood T cell repertoires in COVID-19. The assay was immunoSEQ multiplex PCR, and TCRdb's table has in-frame clones only and misses some. The sample lists approximately 67,000 clones, 80% to 95% occurring once. Specimen: peripheral blood. The receptors shown here come from a woman between 55 and 75 years old with active COVID-19.

V usage is TRBV27 and J usage is TRBJ1-2; 10 bases match TRBD1. The CDR3 has 15 amino acids. Germline trimming cut 6 bases from V and 4 bases from J; bases unmatched to any gene: 8. Germline CDR1 reads MNHEY; CDR2 reads SMNVEV (reference sequence). CDR3 in DNA: TGTGCCAGCAGCCAATCTCGGACAGGGGGCTATGGCTACACCTTC. It translates to CASSQSRTGGYGYTF.

The chain has TRBV18 and TRBJ1-4, with 8 bases fitting TRBD1. Germline V lookup: CDR1 KGHSH, CDR2 LQKENI. The CDR3 totals 15 residues. Germline trimming cut 6 bases from V and 4 bases from J; bases unmatched to any gene: 7. Written as DNA, the CDR3 is TGTGCCAGCTCGGCAAGGACAGGGTTTAATGAAAAACTGTTTTTT. It is translated as CASSARTGFNEKLFF.

The V call is TRBV4-2, the J call TRBJ2-1; 9 nucleotides line up with TRBD2. This CDR3 is built from 17 residues. Germline V gene sequence: CDR1 LGHNA, CDR2 YNFKEQ. V lost 0 bases and J lost 7; bases outside the gene matches: 10. The CDR3 protein is CASSQDRAGGPKNEQFF. The CDR3, as DNA: TGTGCCAGCAGCCAAGATCGGGCGGGAGGGCCTAAGAATGAGCAGTTCTTC.

The V gene is TRBV5-4, the J gene TRBJ1-2; TRBD1 aligns across 8 bases. After removal of 4 bases from V and 2 bases from J, the junction contained 7 bases not matched to a gene. CDR3 size: 15 residues. CDR1 and CDR2 from the germline V gene are SGHNT and YYREEE (reference sequence). CDR3: CASSRNRGINYGYTF. DNA of the CDR3: TGTGCCAGCAGCAGAAACAGGGGGATAAACTATGGCTACACCTTC.

The chain carries TRBV5-1 and TRBJ2-7; TRBD1 matches at 7 bases. This CDR3 is built from 15 residues. Losses at the gene ends were 1 base for V and 6 bases for J; bases not matched to a gene: 10. CDR1 is SGHRS, CDR2 YFSETQ, per germline. The CDR3 DNA follows: TGCGCCAGCAGCTTGCTTCAGGGGGAAGGGGTCGAGCAGTACTTC. This gives the protein CASSLLQGEGVEQYF.